This T cell receptor (beta chain) was documented in a study of radiation and T cells in renal cell carcinoma. Repertoires were generated with immunoSEQ multiplex PCR, while TCRdb's copy carries only in-frame clones and drops some. Of about 77,000 clones listed, around four fifths were seen once; the top ten hold roughly 2.2%. Time point specified: blood 4 weeks post-SBRT, at nephrectomy. Treatment meaning: 15 Gy SBRT to primary tumor, nephrectomy 4 weeks later. Nephrectomy followed 15 Gy stereotactic body radiation by 4 weeks. CDR3 length: 15 residues. Germline V gives CDR1 SGDLS, CDR2 YYNGEE. V shed 5 bases and J 3 bases; nucleotides not matched to a gene: 10.

This receptor was obtained from a woman aged 55 to 70 with renal cell carcinoma. The source was blood, collected from a patient whose treatment included radiotherapy and nephrectomy. The chain is built from TRBV9 and TRBJ2-7; TRBD1 matches at 8 bases. The CDR3 protein is CASRKTGTGIYEQYF. The CDR3 region has the DNA TGTGCCAGCAGGAAGACCGGGACAGGCATCTACGAGCAGTACTTC.